What follows describes a single T cell receptor (beta chain). This CDR3 is built from 14 residues. Per the germline V gene, CDR1 is MNHNS and CDR2 is SASEGT. Donors had localized lung adenocarcinoma, a non-small cell lung cancer. The record originates from a study of CD4 and CD8 cells across lung adenocarcinoma regions. TCRdb re-called the PCR reads through MiXCR, storing one row per CDR3 protein. The data contain fewer than 15,000 distinct CDR3 sequences, about 50% of them singletons. Sequencing used CD8+ T cells from the margin of a lung tumor. The V gene is TRBV6-1, the J gene TRBJ2-4; the D gene could be TRBD1 or TRBD2 (5 bases each). This sequence was found in a female donor with lung adenocarcinoma. The CD4 and CD8 labels of this study may be unreliable. This CDR3 is CGGSGLRARDTQYF. DNA for the CDR3: TGTGGCGGCTCGGGGCTGAGAGCCAGAGACACTCAGTACTTC.